This T cell receptor (beta chain) was sequenced for a study of shared clonotypes between healthy human individuals. The ends lost 6 bases at V and 3 bases at J; junction bases unmatched: 8. CDR1 SNHLY and CDR2 FYNNEI come from the germline V gene. The CDR3 is 15 amino acids. Libraries were prepared by immunoSEQ multiplex PCR; TCRdb keeps only in-frame clonotypes and omits some of them. The data contain about 2 million clones, 85% to 95% of them singletons. The sample comprised naive CD4+ T cells sorted from blood. Regarding subset: CD45RA+ positively selected. The chain employs TRBV2 and TRBJ2-5, with 9 bases aligning to TRBD1. The clonotype originates from a man younger than 35 in good health. CDR3 protein: CASRDDRGWEETQYF. The CDR3 DNA reads TGTGCCAGCAGGGACGACAGGGGGTGGGAAGAGACCCAGTACTTC.